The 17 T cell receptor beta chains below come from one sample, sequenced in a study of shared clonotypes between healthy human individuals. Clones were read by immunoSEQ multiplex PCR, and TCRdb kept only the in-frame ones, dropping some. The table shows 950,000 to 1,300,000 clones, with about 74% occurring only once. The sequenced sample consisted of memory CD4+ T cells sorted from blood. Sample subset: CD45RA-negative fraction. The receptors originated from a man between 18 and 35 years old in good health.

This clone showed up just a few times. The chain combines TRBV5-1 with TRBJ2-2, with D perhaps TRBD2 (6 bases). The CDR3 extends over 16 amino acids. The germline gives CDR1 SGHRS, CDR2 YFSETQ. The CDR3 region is CNSRDSYRRNTGELFF. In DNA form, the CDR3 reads TGCAACTCCCGGGACTCCTACCGGAGGAACACCGGGGAGCTGTTTTTT.

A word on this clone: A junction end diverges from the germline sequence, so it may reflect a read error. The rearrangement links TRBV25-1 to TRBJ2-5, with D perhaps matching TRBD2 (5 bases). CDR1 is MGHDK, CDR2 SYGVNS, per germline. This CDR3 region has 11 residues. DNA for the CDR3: TGTGCCAGCAGTGAATCGCGGGCCCAGCACTTC. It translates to CASSESRAQHF.

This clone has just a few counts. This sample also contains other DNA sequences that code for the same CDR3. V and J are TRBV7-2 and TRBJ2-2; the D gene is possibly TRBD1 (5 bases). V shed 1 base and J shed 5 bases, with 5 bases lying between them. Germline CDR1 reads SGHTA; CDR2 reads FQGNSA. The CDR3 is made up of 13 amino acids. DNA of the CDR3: TGTGCCAGCAGCTTAGAGGGGACCGGGGAGCTGTTTTTT. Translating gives CASSLEGTGELFF.

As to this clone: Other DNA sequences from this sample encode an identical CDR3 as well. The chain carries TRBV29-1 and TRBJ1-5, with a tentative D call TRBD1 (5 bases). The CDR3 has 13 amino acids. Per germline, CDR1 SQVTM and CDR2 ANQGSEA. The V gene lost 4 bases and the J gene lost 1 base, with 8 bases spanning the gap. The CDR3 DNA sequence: TGCAGCGTTGGTGGGGGAAGCAATCAGCCCCAGCATTTT. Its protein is CSVGGGSNQPQHF.

CDR3 coding DNA: TGTGCCAGCAGCTTAGCGATGTCAGGGGTGAACACTGAAGCTTTCTTT. This encodes CASSLAMSGVNTEAFF. The gene calls are TRBV7-2 and TRBJ1-1; tentative D call: TRBD1 (6 bases). The V gene's germline CDR1 is SGHTA and CDR2 FQGNSA. Trimming removed 0 bases from V and 0 bases from J, with 11 bases in between. The CDR3 has 16 amino acids.

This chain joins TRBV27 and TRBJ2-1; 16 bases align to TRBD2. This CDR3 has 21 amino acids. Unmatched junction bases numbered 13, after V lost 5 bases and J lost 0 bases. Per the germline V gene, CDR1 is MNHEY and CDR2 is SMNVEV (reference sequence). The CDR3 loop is CASSRNSGLAGGVGSYNEQFF. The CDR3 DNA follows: TGTGCCAGCAGTAGAAATTCGGGACTAGCGGGAGGGGTGGGCTCCTACAATGAGCAGTTCTTC.

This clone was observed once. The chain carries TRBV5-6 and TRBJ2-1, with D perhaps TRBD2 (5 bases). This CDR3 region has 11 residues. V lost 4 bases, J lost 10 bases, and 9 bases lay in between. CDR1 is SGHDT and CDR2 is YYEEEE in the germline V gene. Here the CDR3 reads CASSLPGEQFF. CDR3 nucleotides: TGTGCCAGCAGCCTGCCGGGGGAGCAGTTCTTC.

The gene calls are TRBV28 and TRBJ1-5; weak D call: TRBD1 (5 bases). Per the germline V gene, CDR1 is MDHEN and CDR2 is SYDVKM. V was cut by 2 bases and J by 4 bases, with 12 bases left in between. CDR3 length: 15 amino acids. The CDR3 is CASSLGRDGNQPQHF. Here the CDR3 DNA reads TGTGCCAGCAGTTTAGGCAGGGACGGAAATCAGCCCCAGCATTTT.

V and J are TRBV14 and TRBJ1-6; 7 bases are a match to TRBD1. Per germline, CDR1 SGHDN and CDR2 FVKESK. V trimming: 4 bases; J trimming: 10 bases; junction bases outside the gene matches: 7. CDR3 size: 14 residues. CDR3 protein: CASSPTGSRSPLHF. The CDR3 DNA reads TGTGCCAGCAGCCCGACAGGGAGCAGATCACCCCTCCACTTT.

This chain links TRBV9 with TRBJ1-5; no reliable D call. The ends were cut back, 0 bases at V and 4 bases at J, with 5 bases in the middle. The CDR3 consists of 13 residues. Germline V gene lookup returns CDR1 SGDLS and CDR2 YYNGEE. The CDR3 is CASSVAENQPQHF. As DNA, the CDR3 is TGTGCCAGCAGCGTAGCCGAGAATCAGCCCCAGCATTTT.

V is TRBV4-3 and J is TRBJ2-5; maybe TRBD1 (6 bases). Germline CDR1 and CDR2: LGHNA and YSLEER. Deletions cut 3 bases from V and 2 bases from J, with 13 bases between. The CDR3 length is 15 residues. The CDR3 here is CASSQTGQTQETQYF. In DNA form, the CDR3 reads TGCGCCAGCAGCCAGACGGGACAAACACAAGAGACCCAGTACTTC.

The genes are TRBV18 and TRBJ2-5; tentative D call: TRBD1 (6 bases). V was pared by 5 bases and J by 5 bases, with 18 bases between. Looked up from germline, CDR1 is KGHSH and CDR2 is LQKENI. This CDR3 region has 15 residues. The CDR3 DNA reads TGTGCCAGCTCAGAGACAGGATCTCAATGGGAGACCCAGTACTTC. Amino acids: CASSETGSQWETQYF.

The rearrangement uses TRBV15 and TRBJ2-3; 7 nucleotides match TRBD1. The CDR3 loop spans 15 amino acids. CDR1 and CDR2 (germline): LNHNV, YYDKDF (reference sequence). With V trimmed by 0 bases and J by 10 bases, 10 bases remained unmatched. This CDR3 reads CATSRDRTGKSAQYF. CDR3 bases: TGTGCCACCAGCAGAGATAGGACAGGCAAGAGCGCGCAGTATTTT.

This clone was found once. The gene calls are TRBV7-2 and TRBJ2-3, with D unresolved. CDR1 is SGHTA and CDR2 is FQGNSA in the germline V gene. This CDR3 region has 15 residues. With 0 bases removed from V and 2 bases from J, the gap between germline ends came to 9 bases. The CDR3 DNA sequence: TGTGCCAGCAGCTTAGCGGTCGGTCCCACAGATACGCAGTATTTT. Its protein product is CASSLAVGPTDTQYF.

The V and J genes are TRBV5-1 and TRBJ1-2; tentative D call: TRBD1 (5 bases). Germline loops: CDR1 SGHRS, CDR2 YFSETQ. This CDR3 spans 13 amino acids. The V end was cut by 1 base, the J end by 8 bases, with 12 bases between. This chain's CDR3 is CASSLTQGGGYTF. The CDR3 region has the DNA TGCGCCAGCAGCTTGACGCAGGGTGGAGGCTACACCTTC.

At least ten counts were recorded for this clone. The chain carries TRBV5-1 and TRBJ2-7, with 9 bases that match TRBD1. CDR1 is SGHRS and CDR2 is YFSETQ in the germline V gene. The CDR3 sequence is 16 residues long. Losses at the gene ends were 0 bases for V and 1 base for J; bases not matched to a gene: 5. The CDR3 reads CASSLAAGTGSYEQYF. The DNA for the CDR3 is TGCGCCAGCAGCTTGGCGGCCGGGACAGGGTCCTACGAGCAGTACTTC.

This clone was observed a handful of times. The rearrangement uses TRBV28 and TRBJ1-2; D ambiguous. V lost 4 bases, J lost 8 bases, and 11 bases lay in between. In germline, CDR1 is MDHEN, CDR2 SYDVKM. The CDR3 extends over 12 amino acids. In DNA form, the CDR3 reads TGTGCCAGCAGTTCCATCACAGAGGGCTACACCTTC. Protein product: CASSSITEGYTF.